The 21 T cell receptor beta chains below all came from one sample that was sequenced in a study of cytomegalovirus exposure and HLA in healthy donors. PCR was performed using 60 Vbeta and 13 Jbeta primers. Sequencing was performed with immunoSEQ multiplex PCR; in TCRdb, only in-frame clones are kept and a portion is missing. The data show fewer than 250,000 clones, roughly 87% seen once. The sample taken for sequencing was PBMCs. These receptors were obtained from a man in his forties or fifties in good health and CMV-seropositive.

The rearrangement joins TRBV11-2 to TRBJ2-6, with 8 bases aligning to TRBD1. This CDR3 contains 15 residues. CDR1 SGHAT and CDR2 FQNNGV come from the germline V gene. V was clipped by 6 bases and J by 4 bases; unmatched bases: 5. The CDR3 region is CASSSRGRGANVLTF. The DNA of the CDR3 is TGTGCCAGCAGTTCCAGGGGGCGAGGGGCCAACGTCCTGACTTTC.

This chain links TRBV4-2 with TRBJ2-7; 7 bases fit TRBD1. Unmatched junction bases numbered 7, after V lost 4 bases and J lost 4 bases. Germline assignment: CDR1 LGHNA and CDR2 YNFKEQ. This CDR3 region has 14 residues. The CDR3 region is CASSRGTERYEQYF. CDR3 DNA: TGTGCCAGCAGCCGGGGGACAGAGAGGTACGAGCAGTACTTC.

This chain uses TRBV2 with TRBJ2-2; possible D gene TRBD1, 5 bases. The CDR3 has 14 residues. Trimming took off 8 bases at V and 2 bases at J, with 12 bases between the two ends. The germline CDR1 and CDR2 sequences are SNHLY and FYNNEI. The CDR3 loop is CASGGARNTGELFF. CDR3 bases: TGTGCCAGCGGTGGGGCAAGAAACACCGGGGAGCTGTTTTTT. Complete variable domain (other parts from reference TRBV2 and TRBJ2-2): EPEVTQTPSHQVTQMGQEVILRCVPISNHLYFYWYRQILGQKVEFLVSFYNNEISEKSEIFDDQFSVERPDGSNFTLKIRSTKLEDSAMYFCASGGARNTGELFFGEGSRLTVL.

The gene calls are TRBV5-4 and TRBJ1-2, with D possibly being TRBD1 (6 bases). Trimming pared 2 bases from V and 4 bases from J, leaving 12 bases between. Germline values: CDR1 SGHNT, CDR2 YYREEE (reference sequence). The CDR3 consists of 14 residues. Here the CDR3 reads CASSFSQGSYGYTF. The CDR3 coding sequence is TGTGCCAGCAGCTTTTCCCAGGGGTCCTATGGCTACACCTTC.

CDR3 residues: CASSLAGQIDYGYTF. The CDR3 DNA reads as TGTGCCAGCAGCTTGGCTGGACAAATCGACTATGGCTACACCTTC. V gene TRBV5-6 combines with J gene TRBJ1-2; possibly TRBD1 for D (5 bases). Germline CDR1 SGHDT, CDR2 YYEEEE. The CDR3 spans 15 residues. V lost 0 bases, J lost 3 bases, and 12 bases lay in between. The full variable domain, in which reference TRBV5-6 and TRBJ1-2 provide the parts outside the CDR3, is DAGVTQSPTHLIKTRGQQVTLRCSPKSGHDTVSWYQQALGQGPQFIFQYYEEEERQRGNFPDRFSGHQFPNYSSELNVNALLLGDSALYLCASSLAGQIDYGYTFGSGTRLTVV.

V gene TRBV19 combines with J gene TRBJ2-7; 10 bases line up with TRBD2. CDR3 size: 15 residues. Losses at the gene ends were 4 bases for V and 7 bases for J; bases not matched to a gene: 10. Germline assignment: CDR1 LNHDA and CDR2 SQIVND (reference sequence). CDR3 protein: CASSTRTSGFREQYF. CDR3 nucleotide sequence: TGTGCCAGTAGTACTCGGACTAGCGGCTTCCGGGAGCAGTACTTC.

V and J are TRBV6-6 and TRBJ1-1; D is possibly TRBD1 (5 bases). In germline, CDR1 is MNHNY, CDR2 SVGAGI (reference sequence). The CDR3 is 12 residues long. The germline V and J ends were trimmed by 9 bases and 5 bases, with 13 bases remaining between them. The CDR3 is CASSRKGTEAFF. The CDR3 nucleotides are TGTGCCAGTAGTAGGAAGGGGACTGAAGCTTTCTTT.

This chain joins TRBV6-5 and TRBJ1-4, with TRBD1 as a possible D gene (6 bases). V dropped 2 bases and J dropped 5 bases, with 9 bases sitting between them. The CDR3 is 14 amino acids. Germline V gene data show CDR1 as MNHEY and CDR2 as SVGAGI. Here the CDR3 DNA reads TGTGCCAGCAGTTACGGACAGATCAATGAAAAACTGTTTTTT. Translated, it gives CASSYGQINEKLFF.

The rearrangement links TRBV19 to TRBJ2-2; perhaps TRBD1 as D (5 bases). CDR3 length equals 14 residues. The V and J ends lost 5 bases and 9 bases respectively, with 16 bases between them. Germline CDR1 LNHDA, CDR2 SQIVND (reference sequence). CDR3: CASSPGNPGRELFF. The CDR3 nucleotides are TGTGCCAGTAGTCCAGGGAACCCGGGCAGGGAGCTGTTTTTT.

The V and J genes are TRBV11-3 and TRBJ2-2; 9 bases are a match to TRBD1. Trimming took 4 bases from V and 4 from J; bases not matched to a gene: 10. The CDR3 consists of 17 residues. CDR1 and CDR2 (germline): SGHNT, YENEEA. The CDR3 loop is CASSSRLGQGPTGELFF. The CDR3 DNA reads as TGTGCCAGCAGCTCCCGGCTGGGACAGGGTCCCACCGGGGAGCTGTTTTTT.

This chain links TRBV2 with TRBJ2-6; D remains ambiguous. In germline, CDR1 is SNHLY, CDR2 FYNNEI. V gave up 2 bases and J gave up 1 base, with 6 bases separating them. The CDR3 has 15 residues. The CDR3 bases are TGTGCCAGCAGTGAAAGACTGTCTGGGGCCAACGTCCTGACTTTC. This codes for CASSERLSGANVLTF. Full variable domain (remainder filled in from reference TRBV2 and TRBJ2-6): EPEVTQTPSHQVTQMGQEVILRCVPISNHLYFYWYRQILGQKVEFLVSFYNNEISEKSEIFDDQFSVERPDGSNFTLKIRSTKLEDSAMYFCASSERLSGANVLTFGAGSRLTVL.

The genes are TRBV6-5 and TRBJ2-7, with D possibly being TRBD2 (7 bases). Between the trimmed V and J ends, which lost 2 bases and 1 base, there was a span of 15 bases. The length of the CDR3 is 16 residues. The germline gives CDR1 MNHEY, CDR2 SVGAGI. Here the CDR3 DNA reads TGTGCCAGCAGTTACCCGAGGGGGGGGACTTCCTACGAGCAGTACGTC. Its translation is CASSYPRGGTSYEQYV.

CDR3 loop: CSVGGTPYEQYF. The CDR3 nucleotides read TGCAGCGTTGGGGGCACCCCCTACGAGCAGTACTTC. The rearrangement uses TRBV29-1 and TRBJ2-7, with D possibly being TRBD1 (5 bases). Looked up from germline, CDR1 is SQVTM and CDR2 is ANQGSEA. The V end was cut by 4 bases, the J end by 2 bases, with 9 bases between. The CDR3 extends over 12 amino acids.

CDR3 loop: CASSPGGQGDYGYTF. The CDR3 DNA reads TGCGCCAGCAGCCCCGGGGGACAGGGGGACTATGGCTACACCTTC. V and J are TRBV4-1 and TRBJ1-2, with 11 bases fitting TRBD1. The CDR3 consists of 15 residues. V was clipped by 4 bases and J by 3 bases; unmatched bases: 4. Germline values: CDR1 MGHRA, CDR2 YSYEKL.

V usage is TRBV7-2 and J usage is TRBJ2-1; 9 bases line up with TRBD2. The trim removed 10 bases at V and 2 bases at J, leaving 12 bases unmatched. The CDR3 has 16 residues. Germline V gives CDR1 SGHTA, CDR2 FQGNSA. CDR3 DNA sequence: TGTGCCAACCGAAAGCGAGCGGGAGGCCCCTACAATGAGCAGTTCTTC. It specifies CANRKRAGGPYNEQFF.

The gene calls are TRBV5-6 and TRBJ2-7; TRBD2 is a possible D gene (5 bases). CDR1 is SGHDT and CDR2 is YYEEEE in the germline V gene. The CDR3 loop spans 14 amino acids. V gave up 4 bases and J gave up 9 bases, with 20 bases separating them. The CDR3 DNA sequence: TGTGCCAGCAGCCCCTCGGGATCCTTCCTCGGGCAGTACGTC. Its protein is CASSPSGSFLGQYV.

This clone was seen a few times. This chain connects TRBV7-8 to TRBJ2-1, with D tentatively TRBD2 (6 bases). Germline V gives CDR1 SGHVS, CDR2 FQNEAQ. The germline V and J ends were trimmed by 5 bases and 0 bases, with 11 bases remaining between them. The CDR3 sequence is 15 residues long. DNA of the CDR3: TGTGCCAGCAGCCCTAGCGAATCCTCCTACAATGAGCAGTTCTTC. Protein product: CASSPSESSYNEQFF.

CDR3 sequence: CASSQDATSSGTDTQYF. CDR3 sequence (DNA): TGCGCCAGCAGCCAAGACGCGACTAGCTCTGGCACAGATACGCAGTATTTT. The genes are TRBV4-1 and TRBJ2-3, with 7 bases lining up with TRBD2. The germline gives CDR1 MGHRA, CDR2 YSYEKL. Losses at the gene ends were 0 bases for V and 1 base for J; bases not matched to a gene: 7. CDR3 length equals 17 residues.

The genes are TRBV7-3 and TRBJ2-1, with 7 bases identical to TRBD1. The CDR3 contains 15 residues. Germline CDR1 reads SGHTA; CDR2 reads FQGTGA. With V trimmed by 2 bases and J by 5 bases, 6 bases remained unmatched. The CDR3 spells CASSLGGQTNNEQFF. In nucleotides, the CDR3 is TGTGCCAGCAGCTTAGGGGGACAGACAAACAATGAGCAGTTCTTC.

The chain uses TRBV30 and TRBJ2-7; possible D gene TRBD1, 7 bases. CDR1 and CDR2 from the germline V gene are GTSNPN and SVGIG (reference sequence). CDR3 length: 14 amino acids. V lost 2 bases to trimming and J lost 4 bases, with 15 bases between them. The CDR3 DNA reads as TGTGCCTGGAGTCTCGCAGGGGGGACATACGAGCAGTACGTC. Its translation: CAWSLAGGTYEQYV.

V and J are TRBV4-1 and TRBJ1-2, with a weak D call TRBD1 (6 bases). The CDR3 is made up of 15 amino acids. V dropped 3 bases and J dropped 0 bases, with 11 bases sitting between them. Germline values: CDR1 MGHRA, CDR2 YSYEKL. CDR3 protein: CASSHYREANYGYTF. As DNA, the CDR3 is TGCGCCAGCAGCCACTACAGGGAAGCTAACTATGGCTACACCTTC.